Presented here are 20 T cell receptor beta chains from one specimen sequenced in a study of cytomegalovirus exposure and HLA in healthy donors. The PCR contained 60 Vbeta and 13 Jbeta primers. Libraries were prepared by immunoSEQ multiplex PCR; TCRdb keeps only in-frame clonotypes and omits some of them. The table lists about 160,000 clones, about 80% of them singletons. The sample was PBMCs. Receptor source: a man between 18 and 35 years old in good health and CMV-seropositive.

The chain links TRBV29-1 to TRBJ1-5; D not resolved. V lost 7 bases, J lost 4 bases, and 11 bases lay in between. CDR1 SQVTM and CDR2 ANQGSEA come from the germline V gene. The CDR3 is 12 residues long. CDR3 in DNA: TGCAGCGCCTCCTTCCCTAATCAGCCCCAGCATTTT. It encodes CSASFPNQPQHF.

The rearrangement uses TRBV5-1 and TRBJ2-5; D is ambiguous. The CDR3 covers 13 residues. Per the germline V gene, CDR1 is SGHRS and CDR2 is YFSETQ. V was shortened by 0 bases and J by 3 bases, with 6 bases between the two germline ends. The CDR3 sequence is CASSLGREETQYF. CDR3 DNA: TGCGCCAGCAGCTTGGGCCGGGAAGAGACCCAGTACTTC.

V gene TRBV28 combines with J gene TRBJ2-2; 7 nucleotides agree with TRBD1. Germline V gene data show CDR1 as MDHEN and CDR2 as SYDVKM. V gave up 5 bases and J gave up 5 bases; unmatched junction bases: 5. The CDR3 is made up of 14 amino acids. The CDR3 sequence is CASSLNRGTGELFF. The CDR3 DNA reads as TGTGCCAGCAGTCTTAACAGGGGAACCGGGGAGCTGTTTTTT.

The chain links TRBV19 to TRBJ1-1, with TRBD1 identical over 8 bases. Germline lookup yields CDR1 LNHDA and CDR2 SQIVND (reference sequence). The length of the CDR3 is 15 residues. Unmatched junction bases numbered 8, after V lost 4 bases and J lost 4 bases. CDR3 sequence: CASSTQAGGGTEAFF. As DNA, the CDR3 is TGTGCCAGTAGTACCCAGGCAGGGGGCGGCACTGAAGCTTTCTTT.

A note on this clone: Other DNA sequences within the sample encode an identical CDR3. The chain uses TRBV5-4 and TRBJ2-7; 8 nucleotides match TRBD1. The trim removed 0 bases at V and 3 bases at J, leaving 2 bases unmatched. CDR3 length: 14 amino acids. CDR1 and CDR2 from the germline V gene are SGHNT and YYREEE (reference sequence). The CDR3 region is CASSLDRGIYEQYF. CDR3 DNA: TGTGCCAGCAGCTTGGACAGGGGGATCTACGAGCAGTACTTC.

This chain links TRBV6-5 with TRBJ2-5; TRBD1 matches at 7 bases. The CDR3 totals 13 residues. Germline CDR1 MNHEY, CDR2 SVGAGI. With 10 bases clipped from V and 4 bases from J, the junction kept 9 bases outside the gene matches. The CDR3 sequence is CATQDRSRETQYF. The CDR3, as DNA: TGTGCCACCCAGGACAGGAGTCGAGAGACCCAGTACTTC.

The chain recombines TRBV10-2 with TRBJ2-3, with a possible D match to TRBD2 (7 bases). V was clipped by 6 bases and J by 5 bases, with 24 bases between them. The V gene's germline CDR1 is WSHSY and CDR2 SAAADI. This CDR3 has 17 residues. CDR3: CASRPAKAGHGLDTQYF. The DNA of the CDR3 is TGCGCCAGCAGGCCGGCTAAAGCGGGACACGGTTTAGATACGCAGTATTTT.

This clone was counted a few times. In the same sample, other DNA sequences code for this CDR3. The rearrangement links TRBV6-5 to TRBJ1-1, with no clear D. The CDR3 totals 13 residues. The germline V gene encodes CDR1 MNHEY and CDR2 SVGAGI. Trimming cost V 2 bases and J 1 base, with 5 bases left between them. The CDR3 bases are TGTGCCAGCAGTTACCGGGGGAACACTGAAGCTTTCTTT. It specifies CASSYRGNTEAFF.

The chain joins TRBV7-8 to TRBJ2-1; possible D gene TRBD2, 6 bases. Germline loops: CDR1 SGHVS, CDR2 FQNEAQ. The germline V and J ends were trimmed by 7 bases and 0 bases, with 16 bases remaining between them. This CDR3 comprises 16 residues. The CDR3 sequence is CASILSGGSSYNEQFF. Written as DNA, the CDR3 is TGTGCCAGCATCCTTAGTGGGGGGTCCTCCTACAATGAGCAGTTCTTC.

V gene TRBV27 combines with J gene TRBJ1-5; no firm D call. V was pared by 6 bases and J by 4 bases, with 13 bases between. CDR3 length: 14 residues. Germline CDR1 MNHEY, CDR2 SMNVEV (reference sequence). The CDR3 nucleotides read TGTGCCAGCAGCCACCACGGGGTGAATCAGCCCCAGCATTTT. The encoded protein is CASSHHGVNQPQHF.

A single count supports this clone. The chain has TRBV6-1 and TRBJ1-5; a weak D match, TRBD1 (5 bases). CDR3 length: 15 amino acids. Trimming left V 2 bases short and J 2 bases short, with 10 bases between. Germline assignment: CDR1 MNHNS and CDR2 SASEGT. The CDR3 loop is CASSERDRRNQPQHF. CDR3 nucleotides: TGTGCCAGCAGTGAACGCGACAGACGCAATCAGCCCCAGCATTTT.

This clone was counted between two and nine times. The V call is TRBV2, the J call TRBJ1-1; 7 bases match TRBD1. This CDR3 spans 14 amino acids. Germline V gene sequence: CDR1 SNHLY, CDR2 FYNNEI. J was trimmed by 6 bases and V by 6 bases; bases with no gene match: 10. CDR3: CASSANTGVPEAFF. CDR3 in DNA: TGTGCCAGCAGCGCAAACACAGGGGTCCCTGAAGCTTTCTTT.

The chain carries TRBV29-1 and TRBJ2-5; 11 bases are shared with TRBD1. This CDR3 comprises 17 residues. Germline CDR1 reads SQVTM; CDR2 reads ANQGSEA. With V trimmed by 2 bases and J by 5 bases, 13 bases remained unmatched. The DNA for the CDR3 is TGCAGCGTTGAACCTCCGGGACAGGGGGTCGCGTGGGAGACCCAGTACTTC. Translated: CSVEPPGQGVAWETQYF.

This clone has just one count. V usage is TRBV7-9 and J usage is TRBJ2-1, with TRBD2 identical over 9 bases. J was trimmed by 0 bases and V by 6 bases; bases with no gene match: 3. The CDR3 has 15 amino acids. CDR1 SEHNR and CDR2 FQNEAQ come from the germline V gene (reference sequence). Here the CDR3 DNA reads TGTGCCAGCAGAAGTAGCGGGAGCTCCTACAATGAGCAGTTCTTC. Protein: CASRSSGSSYNEQFF.

This clone came up once. The V call is TRBV30, the J call TRBJ2-1; D is possibly TRBD2 (5 bases). The germline V gene has CDR1 GTSNPN and CDR2 SVGIG (reference sequence). V lost 5 bases to trimming and J lost 8 bases, with 13 bases between them. This CDR3 has 12 amino acids. DNA of the CDR3: TGTGCCTGGGACCGGGGATCTGATGAGCAGTTCTTC. It codes for CAWDRGSDEQFF.

A single count supports this clone. Sequence at one end of the junction differs from germline and may be a read error. The chain carries TRBV7-7 and TRBJ2-7; 7 bases fit TRBD1. The CDR3 sequence is 13 residues long. CDR1 and CDR2 (germline): SSHAT, FNYEAQ (reference sequence). CDR3 nucleotide sequence: TGTGCTAGCAGCCCAGGGGGCTCCTACGAGCAGTACTTC. It translates to CASSPGGSYEQYF.

The gene calls are TRBV7-8 and TRBJ2-2; the match to TRBD1 covers 7 bases. Germline V lookup: CDR1 SGHVS, CDR2 FQNEAQ. V trimming: 4 bases; J trimming: 7 bases; junction bases outside the gene matches: 3. This CDR3 has 13 residues. CDR3 in amino acids: CASSYRGGGELFF. The CDR3 bases are TGTGCCAGCAGCTACAGGGGTGGCGGGGAGCTGTTTTTT.

The rearrangement links TRBV5-4 to TRBJ2-4; weak D call: TRBD2 (6 bases). Germline loops: CDR1 SGHNT, CDR2 YYREEE (reference sequence). V lost 4 bases to trimming and J lost 9 bases, with 17 bases between them. CDR3 size: 14 residues. CDR3 in amino acids: CASSRTRRGFIQYF. DNA of the CDR3: TGTGCCAGCAGCAGAACCAGGCGGGGCTTCATTCAGTACTTC.

The chain is built from TRBV6-1 and TRBJ2-2; perhaps TRBD1 as D (6 bases). The CDR3 extends over 16 amino acids. Trimming removed 4 bases at V and 3 bases at J, with 15 bases between. Germline-derived CDR1 and CDR2 are MNHNS and SASEGT. The CDR3: CASSGLTGTHTGELFF. As DNA, the CDR3 is TGTGCCAGCAGTGGCCTAACCGGGACACACACCGGGGAGCTGTTTTTT.

This clone was recorded only once. V and J are TRBV9 and TRBJ2-1; perhaps TRBD1 as D (6 bases). V lost 0 bases and J 5 bases, leaving 15 bases between the germline ends. Germline assignment: CDR1 SGDLS and CDR2 YYNGEE. The CDR3 runs to 16 residues. The CDR3 nucleotides read TGTGCCAGCAGCGTAGGAATCGCCAGGGGAGACAATGAGCAGTTCTTC. Translation: CASSVGIARGDNEQFF.